The source of this T cell receptor (beta chain) is a study of control samples from healthy donors and cancer patients. Generated by immunoSEQ multiplex PCR, the TCRdb table keeps only in-frame clones and is missing some. The top ten clones hold approximately 1.8% of a sample with 200,000 or so clones, approximately 91% of them seen once. The sequencing sample was made of blood. The receptor was isolated from a man aged 30 to 45 in good health.

CDR3 DNA: TGTGCCAGCAGTGAAGCGCTGGGCAGGACCGATGAGCAGTTCTTC. It yields the protein CASSEALGRTDEQFF. V is TRBV6-1 and J is TRBJ2-1; D uncertain. Germline V gives CDR1 MNHNS, CDR2 SASEGT. Trimming stripped 0 bases from V and 8 bases from J, with 14 bases between. The CDR3 is 15 residues long.